The text below deals with one T cell receptor (beta chain). Per germline, CDR1 SGDLS and CDR2 YYNGEE. The length of the CDR3 is 15 residues. Trimming removed 0 bases from V and 1 base from J, with 10 bases in between. These data originate in a study of long-term antiretroviral therapy in people with HIV. There was at least one pre-ART PBMC sample for each donor, plus at least two post-ART PBMC samples. Runs used v3.0 of the immunoSEQ assay and were done at survey level. What sequencing targeted per sample was roughly 40,000-50,000 T-cell genomes. Here immunoSEQ multiplex PCR was the method, and the copy in TCRdb shows in-frame clones only, minus some. The sample yields about 28,000 clones, approximately 86% seen once.

The receptor comes from a woman aged 25 to 39 with HIV. The chain employs TRBV9 and TRBJ1-1; unclear D gene. The sample here was unsorted PBMCs, taken 0.8 years after starting antiretroviral therapy. The CDR3 bases are TGTGCCAGCAGCGTAGGTGGGTGGGGGAACACTGAAGCTTTCTTT. Its translation: CASSVGGWGNTEAFF.